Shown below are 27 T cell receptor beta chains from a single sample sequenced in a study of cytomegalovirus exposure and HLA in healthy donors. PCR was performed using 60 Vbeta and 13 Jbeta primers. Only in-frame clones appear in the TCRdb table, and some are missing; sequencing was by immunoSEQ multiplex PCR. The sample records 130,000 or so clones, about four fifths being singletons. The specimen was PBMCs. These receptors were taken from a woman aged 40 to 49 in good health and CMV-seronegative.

The CDR3 region has the DNA TGTGCCAGCAGGATCCAGACGGAGGTCACCGGGGAGCTGTTTTTT. It encodes CASRIQTEVTGELFF. V gene TRBV6-1 combines with J gene TRBJ2-2; TRBD2 might be the D (5 bases). The CDR3 contains 15 residues. Trimming cost V 6 bases and J 4 bases, with 15 bases left between them. CDR1 MNHNS and CDR2 SASEGT come from the germline V gene.

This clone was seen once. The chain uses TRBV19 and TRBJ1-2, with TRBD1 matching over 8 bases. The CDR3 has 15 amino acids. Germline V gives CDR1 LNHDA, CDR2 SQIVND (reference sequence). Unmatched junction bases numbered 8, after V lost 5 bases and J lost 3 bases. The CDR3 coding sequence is TGTGCCAGTAGTGTCAGGATACAGGGGGACTATGGCTACACCTTC. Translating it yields CASSVRIQGDYGYTF. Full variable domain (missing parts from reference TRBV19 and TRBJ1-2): DGGITQSPKYLFRKEGQNVTLSCEQNLNHDAMYWYRQDPGQGLRLIYYSQIVNDFQKGDIAEGYSVSREKKESFPLTVTSAQKNPTAFYLCASSVRIQGDYGYTFGSGTRLTVV.

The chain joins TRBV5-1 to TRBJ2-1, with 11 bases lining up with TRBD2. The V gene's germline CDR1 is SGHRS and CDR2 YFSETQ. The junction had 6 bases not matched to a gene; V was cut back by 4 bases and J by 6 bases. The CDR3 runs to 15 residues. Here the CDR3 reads CASSAGLAGRNEQFF. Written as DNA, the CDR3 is TGCGCCAGCAGCGCAGGACTAGCGGGCCGCAATGAGCAGTTCTTC.

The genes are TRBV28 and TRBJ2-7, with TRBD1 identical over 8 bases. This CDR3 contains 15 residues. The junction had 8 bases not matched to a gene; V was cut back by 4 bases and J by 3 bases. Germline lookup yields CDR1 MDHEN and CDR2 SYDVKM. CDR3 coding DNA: TGTGCCAGCAGTTCCCTGACAGGGGAGCGCTACGAGCAGTACTTC. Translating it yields CASSSLTGERYEQYF. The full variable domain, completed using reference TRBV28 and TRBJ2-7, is DVKVTQSSRYLVKRTGEKVFLECVQDMDHENMFWYRQDPGLGLRLIYFSYDVKMKEKGDIPEGYSVSREKKERFSLILESASTNQTSMYLCASSSLTGERYEQYFGPGTRLTVT.

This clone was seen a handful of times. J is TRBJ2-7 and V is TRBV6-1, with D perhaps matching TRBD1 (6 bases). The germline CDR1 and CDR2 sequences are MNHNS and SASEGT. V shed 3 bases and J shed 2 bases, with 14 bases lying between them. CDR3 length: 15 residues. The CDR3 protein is CASSDRGTSTYEQYF. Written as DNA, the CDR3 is TGTGCCAGCAGTGATCGAGGGACAAGCACCTACGAGCAGTACTTC.

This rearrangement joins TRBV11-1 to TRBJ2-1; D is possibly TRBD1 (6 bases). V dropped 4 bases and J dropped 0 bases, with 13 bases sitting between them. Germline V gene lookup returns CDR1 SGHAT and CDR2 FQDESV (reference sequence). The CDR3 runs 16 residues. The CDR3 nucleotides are TGTGCCAGCAGCTCCGGACAGCTTAGCTCCTACAATGAGCAGTTCTTC. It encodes CASSSGQLSSYNEQFF. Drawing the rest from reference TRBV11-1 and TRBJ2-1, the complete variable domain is EAEVAQSPRYKITEKSQAVAFWCDPISGHATLYWYRQILGQGPELLVQFQDESVVDDSQLPKDRFSAERLKGVDSTLKIQPAELGDSAMYLCASSSGQLSSYNEQFFGPGTRLTVL.

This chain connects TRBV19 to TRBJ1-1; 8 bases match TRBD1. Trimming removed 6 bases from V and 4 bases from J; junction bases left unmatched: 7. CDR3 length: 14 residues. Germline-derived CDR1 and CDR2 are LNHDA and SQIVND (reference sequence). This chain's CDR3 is CASRLMTGVTEAFF. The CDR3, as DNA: TGTGCCAGTAGATTGATGACAGGGGTCACTGAAGCTTTCTTT.

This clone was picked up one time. The CDR3 sequence: CASSSGVDNSPLHF. The CDR3 nucleotides read TGTGCCAGCAGCTCAGGGGTGGATAATTCACCCCTCCACTTT. The chain employs TRBV7-8 and TRBJ1-6, with D possibly TRBD1 on 6 matching bases. Germline lookup yields CDR1 SGHVS and CDR2 FQNEAQ. The V gene lost 4 bases and the J gene lost 5 bases, with 9 bases spanning the gap. The CDR3 sequence is 14 residues long.

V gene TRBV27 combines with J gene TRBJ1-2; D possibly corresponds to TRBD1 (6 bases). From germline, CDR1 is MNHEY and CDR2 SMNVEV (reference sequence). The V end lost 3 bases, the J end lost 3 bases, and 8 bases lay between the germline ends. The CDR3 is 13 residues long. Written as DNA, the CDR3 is TGTGCCAGCAGTTTGCAGGGGTACTATGGCTACACCTTC. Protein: CASSLQGYYGYTF.

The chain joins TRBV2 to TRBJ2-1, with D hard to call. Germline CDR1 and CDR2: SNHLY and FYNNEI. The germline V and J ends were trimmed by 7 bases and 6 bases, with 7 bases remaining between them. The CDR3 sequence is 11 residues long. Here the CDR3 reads CASNRFNEQFF. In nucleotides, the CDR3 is TGTGCCAGCAATCGGTTCAATGAGCAGTTCTTC.

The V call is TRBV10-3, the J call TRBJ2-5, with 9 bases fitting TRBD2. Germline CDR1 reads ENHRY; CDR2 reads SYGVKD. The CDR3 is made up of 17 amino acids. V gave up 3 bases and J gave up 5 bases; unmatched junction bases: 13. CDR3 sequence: CAISDPTSGKGWETQYF. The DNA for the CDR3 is TGTGCCATCAGTGACCCGACTAGCGGAAAGGGGTGGGAGACCCAGTACTTC.

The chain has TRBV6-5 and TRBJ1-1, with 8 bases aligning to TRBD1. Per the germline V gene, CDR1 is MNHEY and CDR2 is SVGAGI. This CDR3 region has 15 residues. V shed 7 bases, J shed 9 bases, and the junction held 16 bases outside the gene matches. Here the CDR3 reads CASIQSGTRGRQAFF. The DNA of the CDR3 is TGTGCCAGCATTCAATCGGGAACCAGGGGGCGGCAAGCTTTCTTT.

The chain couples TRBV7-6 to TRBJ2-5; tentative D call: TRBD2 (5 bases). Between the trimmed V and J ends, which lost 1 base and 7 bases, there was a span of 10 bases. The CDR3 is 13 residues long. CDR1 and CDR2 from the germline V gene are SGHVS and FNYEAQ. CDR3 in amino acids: CASSLGPRGTQYF. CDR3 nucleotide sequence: TGTGCCAGCAGCTTAGGACCTCGGGGGACCCAGTACTTC. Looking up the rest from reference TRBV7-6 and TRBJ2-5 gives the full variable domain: GAGVSQSPRYKVTKRGQDVALRCDPISGHVSLYWYRQALGQGPEFLTYFNYEAQQDKSGLPNDRFSAERPEGSISTLTIQRTEQRDSAMYRCASSLGPRGTQYFGPGTRLLVL.

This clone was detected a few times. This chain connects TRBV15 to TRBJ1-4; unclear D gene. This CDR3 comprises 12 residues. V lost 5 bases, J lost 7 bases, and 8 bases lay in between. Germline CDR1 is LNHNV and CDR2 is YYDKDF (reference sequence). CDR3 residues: CATSPRGEKLFF. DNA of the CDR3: TGTGCCACCAGCCCACGGGGTGAAAAACTGTTTTTT.

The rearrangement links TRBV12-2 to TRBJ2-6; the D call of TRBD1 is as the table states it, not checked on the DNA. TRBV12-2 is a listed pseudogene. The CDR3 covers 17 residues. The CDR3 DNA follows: TGTGCAAGTCGCTTAGCCGAGGGGGACTCTGGGGCCAACGTCCTGACTTTC. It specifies CASRLAEGDSGANVLTF.

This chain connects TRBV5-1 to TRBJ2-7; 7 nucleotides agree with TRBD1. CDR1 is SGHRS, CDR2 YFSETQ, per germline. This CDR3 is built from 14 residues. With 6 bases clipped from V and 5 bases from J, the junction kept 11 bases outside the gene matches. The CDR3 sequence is CASTKTGMGHEQYF. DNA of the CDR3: TGCGCCAGCACCAAGACAGGGATGGGCCACGAGCAGTACTTC.

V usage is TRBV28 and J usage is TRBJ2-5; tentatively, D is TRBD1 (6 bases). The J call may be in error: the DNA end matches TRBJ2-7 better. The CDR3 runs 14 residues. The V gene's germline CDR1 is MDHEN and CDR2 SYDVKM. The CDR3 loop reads CASSLRDKTYEQYF. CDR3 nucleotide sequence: TGTGCCAGCAGTCTCCGGGACAAGACCTACGAGCAGTACTTC.

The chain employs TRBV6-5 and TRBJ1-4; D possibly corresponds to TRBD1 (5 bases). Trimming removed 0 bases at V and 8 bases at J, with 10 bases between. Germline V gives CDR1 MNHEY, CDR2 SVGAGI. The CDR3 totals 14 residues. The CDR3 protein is CASSYSGREEKLFF. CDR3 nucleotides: TGTGCCAGCAGTTACTCGGGCAGGGAAGAAAAACTGTTTTTT.

The CDR3 coding sequence is TGTGCCACCAGCGGACAGGGTACTGAAGCTTTCTTT. Amino acids: CATSGQGTEAFF. V is TRBV15 and J is TRBJ1-1, with 8 bases matching TRBD1. This CDR3 is 12 amino acids long. Looked up from germline, CDR1 is LNHNV and CDR2 is YYDKDF (reference sequence). With 5 bases clipped from V and 5 bases from J, the junction kept 1 base outside the gene matches.

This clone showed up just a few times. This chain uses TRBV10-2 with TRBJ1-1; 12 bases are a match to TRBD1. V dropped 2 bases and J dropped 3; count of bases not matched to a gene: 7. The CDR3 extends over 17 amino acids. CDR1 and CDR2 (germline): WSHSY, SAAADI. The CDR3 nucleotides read TGCGCCAGCAGTGAGGGGACAGGGGGCGCTTTTCACACTGAAGCTTTCTTT. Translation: CASSEGTGGAFHTEAFF.

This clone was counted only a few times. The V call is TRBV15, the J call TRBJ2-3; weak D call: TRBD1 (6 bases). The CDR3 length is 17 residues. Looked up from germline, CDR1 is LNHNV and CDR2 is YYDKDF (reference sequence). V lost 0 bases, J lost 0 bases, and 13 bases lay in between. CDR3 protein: CATSRDRGTLSTDTQYF. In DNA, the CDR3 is TGTGCCACCAGCAGAGATCGTGGGACACTAAGCACAGATACGCAGTATTTT.

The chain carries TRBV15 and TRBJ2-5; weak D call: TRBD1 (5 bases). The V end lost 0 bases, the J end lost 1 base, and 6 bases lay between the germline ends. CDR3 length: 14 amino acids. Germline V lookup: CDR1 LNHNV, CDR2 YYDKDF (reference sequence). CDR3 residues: CATSRDGAQETQYF. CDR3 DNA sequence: TGTGCCACCAGCAGAGATGGGGCCCAAGAGACCCAGTACTTC.

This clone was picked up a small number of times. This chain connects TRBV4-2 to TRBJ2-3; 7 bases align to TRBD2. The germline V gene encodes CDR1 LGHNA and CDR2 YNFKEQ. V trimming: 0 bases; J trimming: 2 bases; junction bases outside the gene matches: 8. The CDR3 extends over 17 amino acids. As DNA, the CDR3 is TGTGCCAGCAGCCAAGATTACGCGGGACTACACACAGATACGCAGTATTTT. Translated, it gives CASSQDYAGLHTDTQYF.

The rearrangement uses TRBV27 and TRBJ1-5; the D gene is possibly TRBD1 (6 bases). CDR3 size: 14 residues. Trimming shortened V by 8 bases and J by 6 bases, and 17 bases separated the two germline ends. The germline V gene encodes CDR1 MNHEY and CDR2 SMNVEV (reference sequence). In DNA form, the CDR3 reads TGTGCCAGCCGACCCAGGGGAATAGGTCAGCCCCAGCATTTT. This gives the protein CASRPRGIGQPQHF.

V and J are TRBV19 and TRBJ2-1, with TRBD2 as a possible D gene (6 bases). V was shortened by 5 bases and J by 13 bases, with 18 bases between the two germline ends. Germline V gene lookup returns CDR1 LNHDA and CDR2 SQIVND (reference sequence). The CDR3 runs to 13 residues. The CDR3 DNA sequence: TGTGCCAGTAGTTCCGCCGAGCGGGTGCAACAGTTCTTC. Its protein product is CASSSAERVQQFF.

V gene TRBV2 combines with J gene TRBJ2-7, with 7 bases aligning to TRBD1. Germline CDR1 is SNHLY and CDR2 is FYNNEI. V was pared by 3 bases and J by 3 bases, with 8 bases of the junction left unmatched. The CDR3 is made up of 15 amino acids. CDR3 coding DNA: TGTGCCAGCAGTGACGAGGGGGCGTCTCGCTACGAGCAGTACTTC. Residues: CASSDEGASRYEQYF.

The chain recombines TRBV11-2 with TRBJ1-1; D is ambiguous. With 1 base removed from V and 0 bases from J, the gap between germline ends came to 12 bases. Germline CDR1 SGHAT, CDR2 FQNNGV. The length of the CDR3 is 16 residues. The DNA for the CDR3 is TGTGCCAGCAGCTTAGTACCACGACAAATGAACACTGAAGCTTTCTTT. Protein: CASSLVPRQMNTEAFF.